Below are 9 T cell receptor beta chains sequenced from a single sample in a study of T-cell memory formation after mild COVID-19. TCRdb passed the 5' RACE reads through MiXCR, listing each CDR3 protein once. The profile covers some 43,000 distinct CDR3 sequences, with roughly 6.1% appearing a single time and 0.7% to 0.9% taken by the ten largest. The sequencing input was PBMCs or a T cell subset sorted from them (not recorded which). Receptors were obtained from an adult who had mild COVID-19 (a few samples of this study predate the infection). Cell type and time point are not known.

The chain employs TRBV5-1 and TRBJ2-1; tentative D call: TRBD1 (6 bases). CDR3 length: 16 amino acids. CDR1 is SGHRS and CDR2 is YFSETQ in the germline V gene. Trimming shortened V by 4 bases and J by 3 bases, and 17 bases separated the two germline ends. In nucleotides, the CDR3 is TGCGCCAGCAGCCCAACGACAGGAAGGAGCTACAATGAGCAGTTCTTC. It codes for CASSPTTGRSYNEQFF.

This clonotype was seen a handful of times. The rearrangement joins TRBV12-3 or TRBV12-4 to TRBJ2-7; D gene unclear. The germline V and J ends were trimmed by 2 bases and 4 bases, with 12 bases remaining between them. The CDR3 covers 14 residues. CDR3 nucleotide sequence: TGTGCCAGCAGTTTATCTTCTGGTGCGTACGAGCAGTACTTC. Translation gives CASSLSSGAYEQYF.

The genes are TRBV5-1 and TRBJ2-5; TRBD1 matches at 8 bases. The V and J ends lost 2 bases and 2 bases, in that order; junction bases with no gene match: 5. The CDR3 length is 15 residues. Germline assignment: CDR1 SGHRS and CDR2 YFSETQ. The chain's CDR3 is CASSFGTGKQETQYF. In DNA, the CDR3 is TGCGCCAGCAGCTTCGGGACAGGCAAACAAGAGACCCAGTACTTC.

The V call is TRBV7-3, the J call TRBJ1-1, with D possibly matching TRBD1 (6 bases). V lost 2 bases and J lost 5, with 18 bases in between. The CDR3 has 16 amino acids. Germline V gene lookup returns CDR1 SGHTA and CDR2 FQGTGA. The CDR3 loop is CASSLGGTQRGTEAFF. CDR3 DNA: TGTGCCAGCAGCTTAGGGGGCACCCAGCGAGGAACTGAAGCTTTCTTT.

This chain uses TRBV4-1 with TRBJ1-4; maybe TRBD1 (5 bases). Germline CDR1 reads MGHRA; CDR2 reads YSYEKL. This CDR3 contains 16 residues. The germline V and J ends were trimmed by 5 bases and 4 bases, with 17 bases remaining between them. CDR3 nucleotide sequence: TGCGCCAGCAGCGAAGGACCGGGACCGATTAATGAAAAACTGTTTTTT. Its protein product is CASSEGPGPINEKLFF.

The chain combines TRBV28 with TRBJ1-4; D remains ambiguous. The germline V gene has CDR1 MDHEN and CDR2 SYDVKM. This CDR3 contains 12 residues. The V and J ends lost 4 bases and 10 bases respectively, with 10 bases between them. The DNA of the CDR3 is TGTGCCAGCAGTTCCCTGGGAGTAAAACTGTTTTTT. This translates into CASSSLGVKLFF.

The sample holds many counts of this clonotype. V usage is TRBV5-1 and J usage is TRBJ2-5; D is uncertain. Germline-derived CDR1 and CDR2 are SGHRS and YFSETQ. Trimming shortened V by 0 bases and J by 2 bases, and 8 bases separated the two germline ends. This CDR3 is 14 amino acids long. The CDR3 protein is CASSLERVQETQYF. The CDR3 DNA reads TGCGCCAGCAGCTTGGAGAGAGTTCAAGAGACCCAGTACTTC. Combining the CDR3 with reference TRBV5-1 and TRBJ2-5 gives the whole variable domain KAGVTQTPRYLIKTRGQQVTLSCSPISGHRSVSWYQQTPGQGLQFLFEYFSETQRNKGNFPGRFSGRQFSNSRSEMNVSTLELGDSALYLCASSLERVQETQYFGPGTRLLVL.

The sample holds a few counts of this clonotype. The gene calls are TRBV29-1 and TRBJ1-1; unclear D gene. CDR1 and CDR2 from the germline V gene are SQVTM and ANQGSEA. This CDR3 has 12 residues. V lost 5 bases and J lost 4, with 11 bases in between. The CDR3 sequence: CSVLAGRTEAFF. CDR3 nucleotides: TGCAGCGTTCTCGCCGGGCGCACTGAAGCTTTCTTT. The full variable domain, completed using reference TRBV29-1 and TRBJ1-1, is SAVISQKPSRDICQRGTSLTIQCQVDSQVTMMFWYRQQPGQSLTLIATANQGSEATYESGFVIDKFPISRPNLTFSTLTVSNMSPEDSSIYLCSVLAGRTEAFFGQGTRLTVV.

This clonotype has ten or more counts. This sequence joins TRBV12-3 or TRBV12-4 and TRBJ1-2, with D possibly TRBD1 on 6 matching bases. V lost 5 bases and J 4 bases, leaving 11 bases between the germline ends. The CDR3 covers 13 residues. CDR3 bases: TGTGCCAGCAGTACGGGACAAAGCTATGGCTACACCTTC. Its protein product is CASSTGQSYGYTF.